This T cell receptor (beta chain) was sequenced in a study of shared clonotypes between healthy human individuals. Method: immunoSEQ multiplex PCR; TCRdb's copy keeps in-frame clones and lacks some. Seen here are under 700,000 clones, about 95% observed once, and the top ten hold 0.11%. CD45RO-negative cells were positively selected for CCR7, leaving out terminally differentiated effector memory CD45RA+ cells. This receptor was identified in a young woman in good health. The sample comprised naive CD8+ T cells sorted from blood.

The DNA for the CDR3 is TGTGCCAGCAGCAACCCAGGGGGTACGGGCGGGGAGCTGTTTTTT. This encodes CASSNPGGTGGELFF. This chain links TRBV7-6 with TRBJ2-2; 7 positions match TRBD1. The CDR3 is made up of 15 amino acids. The J segment lost 7 bases and the V segment lost 5 bases, leaving 10 bases of the junction unmatched. Germline CDR1 reads SGHVS; CDR2 reads FNYEAQ.